Described below is a single TCR beta chain sequence and its context. Its antigen is still unknown. This record belongs to a study of vaccination effects on CD4 cells after COVID-19. Deletions cut 4 bases from V and 4 bases from J, with 13 bases between. This CDR3 spans 13 amino acids. The germline V gene encodes CDR1 GTSNPN and CDR2 SVGIG (reference sequence). Within the ViraFEST assay, antigen-specific CD4+ T cells underwent expansion with viral peptide pools prior to sequencing. Following 10 days of culture, CD4+ T cells were isolated. Vaccine recipients, nucleocapsid antibody negative, had no prior SARS-CoV-2 infection. TCRdb's copy holds only in-frame clones and misses some; the assay was immunoSEQ multiplex PCR. Of about 68,000 clones listed, 80% are singletons.

The material was CD4+ T cells from PBMCs cultured with SARS-CoV-2 spike peptides, obtained before COVID-19 vaccination. This TCR was sampled from a human donor who received a COVID-19 vaccine. The chain joins TRBV30 to TRBJ1-2, with D unclear. CDR3 region: CAWMSLRGYGYTF. The DNA of the CDR3 is TGTGCCTGGATGTCCCTCCGGGGCTATGGCTACACCTTC.